The rows below give T cell receptor beta chains drawn from one sample of a study of T cell repertoires in cytomegalovirus infection. TCRdb independently ran MiXCR on the reads; one entry per CDR3 protein. The profile shows about a million distinct CDR3 sequences, roughly a third of them singletons. The antigens of these receptors remain unknown. Sequenced here: cultured CD8+ T cells from PBMCs, sampled from culture after CMV antigen stimulation. The source is a human donor in good health (CMV status not recorded). Some clones in this sample may be carry-over from other donors' samples. CDR3s include the opening cysteine and the closing phenylalanine or tryptophan. A D gene is named only where the DNA matches it firmly. Clone size is shown for a subset of rows, as once, few, many or a class of expanded clone.

D	V	J	size	CDR3	DNA
.	TRBV27	TRBJ1-2	.	CASSLSASFYGYTF	TGTGCCAGCAGTTTATCCGCCAGCTTTTATGGCTACACCTTC
TRBD1	TRBV7-4	TRBJ2-2	once	CASSSPGQGPNTGELFF	TGTGCCAGCAGCTCTCCGGGACAGGGACCGAACACCGGGGAGCTGTTTTTT
TRBD1	TRBV7-9	TRBJ1-6	.	CASRPPGQGSSPLHF	TGTGCCAGCAGACCCCCGGGACAGGGTAGTTCACCCCTCCACTTT
.	TRBV7-8	TRBJ1-4	many	CASSHRPSLAQTNEKLFF	TGTGCCAGCAGCCACCGTCCTTCACTGGCACAGACTAATGAAAAACTGTTTTTT
TRBD1	TRBV4-2	TRBJ2-4	.	CASSQGTGKNIQYF	TGTGCCAGCAGCCAAGGGACAGGGAAAAACATTCAGTACTTC
.	TRBV5-6	TRBJ1-1	few	CASSLGDASANTEAFF	TGTGCCAGCAGCTTGGGGGACGCGTCGGCGAACACTGAAGCTTTCTTT
TRBD2	TRBV12-3/TRBV12-4	TRBJ2-3	.	CASSWTRFSLTDTQYF	TGTGCCAGCAGTTGGACTAGGTTCAGTCTCACAGATACGCAGTATTTT
TRBD1	TRBV19	TRBJ1-1	.	CASRDRGVGTEAFF	TGTGCCAGCCGGGACAGGGGGGTTGGAACTGAAGCTTTCTTT
.	TRBV4-1	TRBJ2-3	.	CASSPPDGKDTDTQYF	TGCGCCAGCAGCCCGCCAGATGGGAAGGACACAGATACGCAGTATTTT
.	TRBV24-1	TRBJ1-5	few	CATSDLKGGNQPQHF	TGTGCCACCAGTGATTTGAAGGGGGGAAATCAGCCCCAGCATTTT
.	TRBV6-1	TRBJ2-1	few	CASSTTTSNEQFF	TGTGCCAGCAGTACGACGACTAGCAATGAGCAGTTCTTC
.	TRBV3-1	TRBJ2-2	.	CASSQVSWSGLNTGELFF	TGTGCCAGCAGCCAAGTGTCTTGGTCCGGCCTGAACACCGGGGAGCTGTTTTTT
.	TRBV2	TRBJ2-7	few	CASRDGKTYEQYF	TGTGCCAGTAGGGACGGGAAGACCTACGAGCAGTACTTC
.	TRBV18	TRBJ2-6	.	CASSSSRADFPTPTAGANVLTF	TGTGCCAGCTCATCTAGCCGGGCCGATTTTCCAACCCCGACAGCTGGGGCCAACGTCCTGACTTTC
TRBD2	TRBV2	TRBJ2-7	once	CASLPSGGHEQYF	TGTGCCAGCTTACCTAGCGGGGGCCACGAGCAGTACTTC
TRBD1	TRBV7-9	TRBJ1-2	few	CASSRRTGSHGYTF	TGTGCCAGCAGCCGGAGGACAGGGAGTCATGGCTACACCTTC
TRBD2	TRBV7-4	TRBJ2-3	once	CASRLLRGGTDTQYF	TGTGCCAGCAGACTCCTACGGGGGGGCACAGATACGCAGTATTTT
TRBD1	TRBV5-1	TRBJ1-4	.	CASSRKPQGGEEKLFF	TGCGCCAGCAGCAGAAAACCACAGGGGGGGGAAGAAAAACTGTTTTTT
.	TRBV2	TRBJ2-1	.	CASSELPGMGNEQFF	TGTGCCAGCAGTGAACTGCCAGGGATGGGCAATGAGCAGTTCTTC
TRBD1	TRBV25-1	TRBJ1-3	.	CASSDPRGADGNTIYF	TGTGCCAGCAGTGACCCCAGGGGGGCTGACGGAAACACCATATATTTT
.	TRBV7-6	TRBJ2-5	many	CASSLPPGEEETQYF	TGTGCCAGCAGCTTACCGCCAGGGGAGGAAGAGACCCAGTACTTC
.	TRBV11-2	TRBJ2-1	.	CASSSVTSSSYNEQFF	TGTGCCAGCAGCTCAGTAACCAGCAGCTCCTACAATGAGCAGTTCTTC
TRBD1	TRBV6-2/TRBV6-3	TRBJ2-1	.	CASSYSPGLRDRGQFYSYNEQFF	TGTGCCAGCAGTTACTCTCCTGGTTTGAGGGACAGGGGACAATTCTACTCCTACAATGAGCAGTTCTTC
.	TRBV4-1	TRBJ1-6	few	CASSQEGPLDSPLHF	TGCGCCAGCAGCCAAGAAGGACCCTTGGATTCACCCCTCCACTTT
TRBD2	TRBV12-3/TRBV12-4	TRBJ2-1	many	CASSEAGEGSEQFF	TGTGCCAGCAGTGAAGCGGGGGAAGGGTCTGAGCAGTTCTTC
.	TRBV28	TRBJ2-2	.	CASTGMSTGELFF	TGTGCCAGCACAGGGATGAGCACCGGGGAGCTGTTTTTT
TRBD1	TRBV7-6	TRBJ1-5	.	CASSPGTGEDLSQPQHF	TGTGCCAGCAGCCCAGGGACAGGGGAGGACCTCAGTCAGCCCCAGCATTTT
.	TRBV29-1	TRBJ2-1	few	CSVEESGTPSLDEQFF	TGCAGCGTTGAAGAGTCGGGGACCCCTTCCCTGGATGAGCAGTTCTTC
TRBD2	TRBV10-3	TRBJ2-3	many	CANSGTSGSRTDTQYF	TGTGCCAACTCCGGGACTAGCGGGAGTCGCACAGATACGCAGTATTTT
.	TRBV29-1	TRBJ2-5	.	CSVVWGEETQYF	TGCAGCGTTGTTTGGGGAGAAGAGACCCAGTACTTC
.	TRBV2	TRBJ1-5	few	CASSGLTGPGQPQHF	TGTGCCAGCAGTGGACTCACAGGGCCGGGGCAGCCCCAGCATTTT
.	TRBV10-3	TRBJ1-6	.	CAILAGTQLGNNSTLHF	TGTGCCATCTTAGCAGGGACCCAACTTGGAAATAATTCAACCCTCCACTTT
.	TRBV28	TRBJ2-1	few	CASSLRGQRNEQFF	TGTGCCAGCAGTTTGCGGGGACAGCGCAATGAGCAGTTCTTC
.	TRBV29-1	TRBJ2-1	.	CSVLTGIDNEQFF	TGCAGCGTTTTGACAGGCATTGACAATGAGCAGTTCTTC
.	TRBV10-3	TRBJ1-1	.	CAIGTGQPPGAAEAFF	TGTGCCATCGGAACGGGGCAGCCCCCGGGGGCAGCTGAAGCTTTCTTT
TRBD2	TRBV12-3/TRBV12-4	TRBJ2-1	.	CASNLREEGITMRQFF	TGTGCCAGCAATCTCCGGGAGGAGGGTATTACAATGAGACAGTTCTTC
.	TRBV7-9	TRBJ1-2	few	CASTPQPDSGGYTF	TGTGCCAGCACCCCCCAGCCCGACTCAGGGGGCTACACCTTC
.	TRBV7-5	TRBJ2-3	.	CISVSEASGTTDTQYF	.
.	TRBV25-1	TRBJ1-3	few	CASGQGNTIYF	TGTGCCAGCGGACAAGGGAACACCATATATTTT
TRBD1	TRBV9	TRBJ2-3	.	CASSMSRDRDTDTQYF	TGTGCCAGCAGCATGAGCCGGGACAGGGATACAGATACGCAGTATTTT